A single sample is the source of the 9 T cell receptor beta chains below, sequenced in a study of cytomegalovirus exposure and HLA in healthy donors. Profiled with immunoSEQ multiplex PCR; TCRdb holds only in-frame clones, not every one. The sample shows about 150,000 clones, 88% of them seen only once. The specimen sequenced was PBMCs. The receptors derive from a man between 18 and 35 years old in good health and CMV-seronegative.

This sequence joins TRBV7-9 and TRBJ1-3; tentatively, D is TRBD1 (6 bases). From germline, CDR1 is SEHNR and CDR2 FQNEAQ (reference sequence). The V and J ends lost 6 bases and 0 bases respectively, with 12 bases between them. The CDR3 loop spans 15 amino acids. The CDR3 spells CASRGTQSSGNTIYF. CDR3 DNA: TGTGCCAGCAGGGGGACACAGAGCTCTGGAAACACCATATATTTT.

The chain carries TRBV18 and TRBJ1-4; D perhaps matches TRBD1 (6 bases). The germline V gene encodes CDR1 KGHSH and CDR2 LQKENI. The CDR3 contains 15 residues. V lost 5 bases and J lost 0, with 10 bases in between. The CDR3 DNA reads as TGTGCCAGCTCAAGCGGACAGCCAACTAATGAAAAACTGTTTTTT. It translates to CASSSGQPTNEKLFF.

This chain uses TRBV5-1 with TRBJ2-1; TRBD2 aligns across 13 bases. V lost 4 bases and J lost 8; bases outside the gene matches: 6. The germline V gene has CDR1 SGHRS and CDR2 YFSETQ. The CDR3 contains 15 residues. In DNA, the CDR3 is TGCGCCAGCAGCGGACTAGCGGGAGAGGTAGATGAGCAGTTCTTC. Encoded protein: CASSGLAGEVDEQFF.

The rearrangement uses TRBV10-3 and TRBJ1-2; D is possibly TRBD1 (5 bases). CDR3 length: 13 amino acids. Germline V gene sequence: CDR1 ENHRY, CDR2 SYGVKD. Deletions cut 0 bases from V and 6 bases from J, with 8 bases between. CDR3 nucleotide sequence: TGTGCCATCAGTGAGTCTTCAGGGAATGGCTACACCTTC. Protein: CAISESSGNGYTF.

This clone has only a few counts. Germline is not matched at one junction end, which may reflect a read error. The CDR3 DNA reads as TGTGCTAGCAGCTACGGGACAGGGGCTGGAAACACCATATATTTT. Encoded protein: CASSYGTGAGNTIYF. The chain is built from TRBV7-7 and TRBJ1-3; TRBD1 agrees at 10 bases. Germline assignment: CDR1 SSHAT and CDR2 FNYEAQ (reference sequence). CDR3 length: 15 amino acids. The whole variable domain, remainder taken from reference TRBV7-7 and TRBJ1-3, is GAGVSQSPRYKVTKRGQDVTLRCDPISSHATLYWYQQALGQGPEFLTYFNYEAQPDKSGLPSDRFSAERPEGSISTLTIQRTEQRDSAMYRCASSYGTGAGNTIYFGEGSWLTVV.

This chain joins TRBV11-2 and TRBJ1-2; D call uncertain. CDR3 size: 13 residues. V was clipped by 0 bases and J by 7 bases, with 9 bases between them. CDR1 and CDR2 from the germline V gene are SGHAT and FQNNGV. This CDR3 reads CASSLDQEAGYTF. CDR3 sequence (DNA): TGTGCCAGCAGCTTAGATCAGGAGGCTGGCTACACCTTC.

This chain connects TRBV28 to TRBJ1-6; no definite D call. V was pared by 1 base and J by 7 bases, with 17 bases between. This CDR3 region has 17 residues. Germline V gives CDR1 MDHEN, CDR2 SYDVKM. CDR3 nucleotides: TGTGCCAGCAGTTTATATCTCGGGGTGACGTCAAATTCACCCCTCCACTTT. It specifies CASSLYLGVTSNSPLHF.

The chain recombines TRBV2 with TRBJ1-5; 7 nucleotides line up with TRBD1. Germline CDR1 is SNHLY and CDR2 is FYNNEI. CDR3 length: 15 amino acids. J lost 1 base, V lost 6 bases, and 6 bases had no gene match. The CDR3 sequence is CASRDDRVSNQPQHF. The CDR3 nucleotides read TGTGCCAGCAGAGACGACAGGGTAAGCAATCAGCCCCAGCATTTT.

The CDR3 reads CASTVPPGYEQYF. The CDR3 DNA reads TGTGCCAGCACCGTGCCACCCGGCTACGAGCAGTACTTC. The V gene is TRBV2, the J gene TRBJ2-7; D call uncertain. From germline, CDR1 is SNHLY and CDR2 FYNNEI. The CDR3 is made up of 13 amino acids. With 7 bases removed from V and 3 bases from J, the gap between germline ends came to 13 bases.